Below are 32 T cell receptor beta chains sequenced from a single sample in a study of Graves' ophthalmopathy and Graves' hyperthyroidism. Amplifying from RNA transcripts, the study obtained TCR beta CDR3 regions. Scientists carried out first-round RT-PCR using HTBI primers and then a second-round multiplex PCR. TCRdb used MiXCR to reprocess the multiplex PCR reads, holding one entry per CDR3 protein. The data show 600,000 to 650,000 distinct CDR3 sequences, with about 20% seen just once and approximately 7% held by the top ten. The sample was peripheral blood. These receptors were obtained from a woman aged 18-29 years with stable Graves' hyperthyroidism. Some clones in this sample may be carry-over from other donors' samples.

As for this clonotype: The germline gene is not matched at one end of the junction; a read error may be the cause. This chain uses TRBV5-5 with TRBJ2-5, with D possibly TRBD2 on 6 matching bases. The CDR3 length is 15 residues. CDR1 is SGHKS, CDR2 YYEKEE, per germline (reference sequence). Written as DNA, the CDR3 is TGTGCCATCAGCTTGGAGGGGTGGTACCAAGAGACCCAGTACTTC. Translated, it gives CAISLEGWYQETQYF.

The V call is TRBV12-3 or TRBV12-4, the J call TRBJ2-5, with 9 bases matching TRBD2. V was pared by 5 bases and J by 3 bases, with 4 bases of the junction left unmatched. The length of the CDR3 is 14 residues. The CDR3 nucleotides are TGTGCCAGCAGTCCCCAGCGGGGGGAAGAGACCCAGTACTTC. It specifies CASSPQRGEETQYF.

The chain is built from TRBV28 and TRBJ1-5, with D hard to call. V shed 3 bases and J shed 5 bases, with 11 bases lying between them. CDR1 is MDHEN and CDR2 is SYDVKM in the germline V gene. The CDR3 consists of 14 residues. The CDR3 is CASSLPGRDQPQHF. The CDR3 DNA reads as TGTGCCAGCAGTTTGCCGGGGAGGGATCAGCCCCAGCATTTT.

This clonotype was picked up many times. CDR3 in amino acids: CASSQEVGPTGELFF. The CDR3 nucleotides are TGCGCCAGCAGCCAAGAGGTGGGACCGACCGGGGAGCTGTTTTTT. The chain links TRBV4-1 to TRBJ2-2; D is tentatively TRBD1 or TRBD2 (5 bases each). V dropped 0 bases and J dropped 5 bases, with 10 bases sitting between them. Germline V gene sequence: CDR1 MGHRA, CDR2 YSYEKL. The CDR3 loop spans 15 amino acids.

This clonotype was observed at least ten times. Just one base apart from a much larger clone, this may be a read error. This chain connects TRBV12-3 or TRBV12-4 to TRBJ2-7, with 7 bases that match TRBD1. The V and J ends lost 4 bases and 2 bases, in that order; junction bases with no gene match: 5. The CDR3 runs to 14 residues. CDR3 residues: CASSYRDSPYEQYF. The CDR3 DNA sequence: TGTGCCAGCAGTTACCGGGACAGTCCCTACGAGCAGTACTTC.

In this sample, this clonotype turned up many times. V and J are TRBV3-1 and TRBJ1-5; D is perhaps TRBD1 (6 bases). CDR3 length: 13 amino acids. V was clipped by 0 bases and J by 6 bases, with 6 bases between them. CDR1 LGHDT and CDR2 YNNKEL come from the germline V gene (reference sequence). This CDR3 reads CASSQDRGQPQHF. The CDR3 DNA reads as TGTGCCAGCAGCCAAGACAGGGGTCAGCCCCAGCATTTT.

This clonotype appeared a few times. The chain employs TRBV28 and TRBJ1-6, with a tentative D call TRBD1 (6 bases). Germline loops: CDR1 MDHEN, CDR2 SYDVKM. The V end lost 2 bases, the J end lost 10 bases, and 12 bases lay between the germline ends. The CDR3 is 14 amino acids. CDR3 protein: CASSLRQGWSPLHF. The CDR3 coding sequence is TGTGCCAGCAGTTTAAGGCAGGGGTGGTCACCCCTCCACTTT.

This clonotype was recorded many times. The V call is TRBV29-1, the J call TRBJ2-7; TRBD1 matches at 8 bases. The CDR3 spans 16 residues. Germline CDR1 SQVTM, CDR2 ANQGSEA. The V segment lost 4 bases and the J segment 3 bases; nucleotides outside the gene matches: 14. CDR3 DNA sequence: TGCAGCGTTGTAGGAACCGACAGGGGTATCGGCTACGAGCAGTACTTC. This translates into CSVVGTDRGIGYEQYF.

This clonotype was seen at least ten times. The rearrangement uses TRBV7-2 and TRBJ1-2, with 9 bases fitting TRBD1. CDR3 size: 13 residues. Germline assignment: CDR1 SGHTA and CDR2 FQGNSA. The trim removed 5 bases at V and 8 bases at J, leaving 6 bases unmatched. The CDR3 loop is CASSQQGAGGYTF. The CDR3, as DNA: TGTGCCAGCAGCCAACAGGGGGCTGGCGGCTACACCTTC.

V usage is TRBV7-8 and J usage is TRBJ1-6; 7 bases line up with TRBD1. This CDR3 has 21 amino acids. V lost 1 base, J lost 4 bases, and 19 bases stayed unmatched. The germline gives CDR1 SGHVS, CDR2 FQNEAQ. The CDR3 DNA reads as TGTGCCAGCAGCTTAGAGGGGACAGCGGGCGGGAGTTCTTATTATAATTCACCCCTCCACTTT. Its translation is CASSLEGTAGGSSYYNSPLHF.

This clonotype has a count of ten or more. This sequence joins TRBV11-1 and TRBJ1-1, with 9 positions matching TRBD1. V gave up 2 bases and J gave up 7 bases; unmatched junction bases: 8. The CDR3 spans 15 residues. From germline, CDR1 is SGHAT and CDR2 FQDESV (reference sequence). The CDR3 sequence is CASSLSGTGIHEAFF. CDR3 DNA sequence: TGTGCCAGCAGCTTATCTGGGACAGGGATTCATGAAGCTTTCTTT.

This clonotype has a count of ten or more. The V and J genes are TRBV12-3 or TRBV12-4 and TRBJ1-2; D remains unclear. Trimming stripped 8 bases from V and 4 bases from J, with 8 bases between. CDR3 length equals 11 residues. CDR3 sequence reads: CASLQGYGYTF. DNA of the CDR3: TGTGCCAGCTTGCAAGGCTATGGCTACACCTTC.

CDR3 sequence: CASSLSSPSEAFF. The CDR3 region has the DNA TGTGCCAGCAGCTTAAGTTCCCCCTCTGAAGCTTTCTTT. This chain links TRBV27 with TRBJ1-1; D remains unclear. Germline CDR1 MNHEY, CDR2 SMNVEV (reference sequence). CDR3 size: 13 residues. V lost 6 bases and J 6 bases, leaving 14 bases between the germline ends.

With regard to this clonotype: A much bigger clone sits one base away, suggesting this may be a read error. V gene TRBV2 combines with J gene TRBJ2-2; D gene unclear. V dropped 6 bases and J dropped 1 base, with 9 bases sitting between them. Per germline, CDR1 SNHLY and CDR2 FYNNEI. CDR3 size: 14 residues. The CDR3, as DNA: TGTGCCAGCAGGCGGACCGTGAACACCGGGGAGCTGTTTTTT. Its translation is CASRRTVNTGELFF.

Many counts were recorded for this clonotype. The rearrangement joins TRBV12-3 or TRBV12-4 to TRBJ1-2; D unresolved. The CDR3 has 15 amino acids. Between the trimmed V and J ends, which lost 5 bases and 4 bases, there was a span of 17 bases. DNA for the CDR3: TGTGCCAGCAGTCCCCTAAATAGTCAGTTCTATGGCTACACCTTC. Its protein is CASSPLNSQFYGYTF.

Concerning this clonotype: In this CDR3 the conserved last residue, phenylalanine or tryptophan, is missing, so a read error is likely. The CDR3 bases are TGTGCCAGCAGAGCTAGCGGGGGCGGCGAGACCCAGTACCTC. Amino acids: CASRASGGGETQYL. The chain employs TRBV28 and TRBJ2-5; 10 bases map to TRBD2. Trimming removed 6 bases from V and 5 bases from J; junction bases left unmatched: 6. The CDR3 spans 14 residues. Looked up from germline, CDR1 is MDHEN and CDR2 is SYDVKM.

The chain joins TRBV11-2 to TRBJ2-7; 8 bases are a match to TRBD2. Germline V gene sequence: CDR1 SGHAT, CDR2 FQNNGV. The trim removed 9 bases at V and 2 bases at J, leaving 15 bases unmatched. CDR3 length equals 16 residues. The CDR3 is CASSRAAGLVTYEQYF. The CDR3 DNA reads TGTGCCAGTTCGCGTGCAGCGGGACTAGTCACCTACGAGCAGTACTTC. Supplemented by reference TRBV11-2 and TRBJ2-7, the full variable domain reads EAGVAQSPRYKIIEKRQSVAFWCNPISGHATLYWYQQILGQGPKLLIQFQNNGVVDDSQLPKDRFSAERLKGVDSTLKIQPAKLEDSAVYLCASSRAAGLVTYEQYFGPGTRLTVT.

This clonotype was recorded many times. The chain employs TRBV4-1 and TRBJ1-5; D is ambiguous. CDR1 MGHRA and CDR2 YSYEKL come from the germline V gene. The germline V and J ends were trimmed by 4 bases and 2 bases, with 12 bases remaining between them. CDR3 length equals 15 residues. CDR3 protein: CASSPKAVGNQPQHF. DNA of the CDR3: TGCGCCAGCAGCCCAAAGGCGGTGGGCAATCAGCCCCAGCATTTT.

At least ten counts were recorded for this clonotype. The rearrangement joins TRBV6-5 to TRBJ2-7, with unresolved D. From germline, CDR1 is MNHEY and CDR2 SVGAGI. The V end was cut by 2 bases, the J end by 4 bases, with 18 bases between. The CDR3 sequence is 16 residues long. The CDR3 spells CASSYPKIPPQYEQYF. The CDR3 region has the DNA TGTGCCAGCAGTTACCCGAAAATTCCCCCCCAGTACGAGCAGTACTTC.

The chain carries TRBV19 and TRBJ1-1, with 8 bases matching TRBD1. Germline CDR1 LNHDA, CDR2 SQIVND (reference sequence). V was pared by 6 bases and J by 7 bases, with 10 bases of the junction left unmatched. The CDR3 length is 14 residues. CDR3: CASRIKTGAIEAFF. The CDR3 DNA is TGTGCCAGTAGGATAAAGACAGGGGCGATTGAAGCTTTCTTT.

This chain links TRBV6-5 with TRBJ1-5; tentatively, D is TRBD1 (6 bases). The V end lost 2 bases, the J end lost 4 bases, and 12 bases lay between the germline ends. This CDR3 contains 15 residues. CDR1 is MNHEY and CDR2 is SVGAGI in the germline V gene. CDR3 amino acids: CASSYRRGQNQPQHF. CDR3 nucleotide sequence: TGTGCCAGCAGTTACAGACGCGGACAGAATCAGCCCCAGCATTTT.

This clonotype was observed at least ten times. This chain uses TRBV27 with TRBJ2-7; D remains ambiguous. The germline V and J ends were trimmed by 4 bases and 4 bases, with 11 bases remaining between them. The CDR3 runs to 13 residues. From germline, CDR1 is MNHEY and CDR2 SMNVEV (reference sequence). This CDR3 reads CASSSNSGYEQYF. The CDR3 nucleotides read TGTGCCAGCAGTTCCAACTCCGGTTACGAGCAGTACTTC.

Points on this clonotype: One end of the junction fails to match germline, which may point to a read error. The chain is built from TRBV6-1 and TRBJ1-2, with D perhaps TRBD1 (5 bases). The V gene's germline CDR1 is MNHNS and CDR2 SASEGT. This CDR3 has 14 amino acids. For the CDR3, the DNA is TGTGCTAGCAGTGATTCTCCAGGGTACTATGGCTACACCTTC. It translates to CASSDSPGYYGYTF.

The gene calls are TRBV12-3 or TRBV12-4 and TRBJ2-7, with 8 bases fitting TRBD2. The V and J ends lost 5 bases and 4 bases, in that order; junction bases with no gene match: 10. This CDR3 has 15 residues. In DNA, the CDR3 is TGTGCCAGCAGTCCCGGCTTTGGGACTAGTTACGAGCAGTACTTC. Translating it yields CASSPGFGTSYEQYF.

This clonotype has a count of ten or more. The chain employs TRBV6-5 and TRBJ1-1; D is ambiguous. V gave up 5 bases and J gave up 2 bases, with 9 bases separating them. Germline lookup yields CDR1 MNHEY and CDR2 SVGAGI. This CDR3 is 13 amino acids long. This chain's CDR3 is CASSTLLNTEAFF. The CDR3 DNA sequence: TGTGCCAGCAGTACATTACTCAACACTGAAGCTTTCTTT.

The J gene is TRBJ1-6, the V gene TRBV4-2; D is ambiguous. CDR1 is LGHNA, CDR2 YNFKEQ, per germline. V was trimmed by 1 base and J by 10 bases, leaving 14 bases between them. The CDR3 is made up of 15 amino acids. The CDR3: CASSQAPGQPSPLHF. The CDR3 region has the DNA TGTGCCAGCAGCCAAGCCCCCGGGCAGCCATCACCCCTCCACTTT.

Many counts were recorded for this clonotype. The chain recombines TRBV20-1 with TRBJ1-5; 11 bases map to TRBD1. V trimming: 4 bases; J trimming: 2 bases; junction bases outside the gene matches: 4. In germline, CDR1 is DFQATT, CDR2 SNEGSKA (reference sequence). The CDR3 contains 15 residues. In DNA form, the CDR3 reads TGCAGTGCTAAGGACAGGGGGCTGGGCAATCAGCCCCAGCATTTT. It yields the protein CSAKDRGLGNQPQHF.

This clonotype was seen ten or more times. This sequence joins TRBV30 and TRBJ1-6; D might be TRBD1 (5 bases). Germline-derived CDR1 and CDR2 are GTSNPN and SVGIG (reference sequence). V was trimmed by 8 bases and J by 8 bases, leaving 16 bases between them. This CDR3 has 13 amino acids. CDR3: CARGQAGYSPLHF. For the CDR3, the DNA is TGTGCCCGCGGACAAGCGGGATATTCACCCCTCCACTTT.

This chain connects TRBV11-2 to TRBJ2-7; a weak D match, TRBD1 (6 bases). Germline V gene lookup returns CDR1 SGHAT and CDR2 FQNNGV. Deletions cut 8 bases from V and 5 bases from J, with 16 bases between. CDR3 length: 13 residues. The CDR3 DNA reads as TGTGCCAGCCGTACACAGGGAACCGACGAGCAGTACTTC. Its translation: CASRTQGTDEQYF. Full variable domain (outside the CDR3, taken from reference TRBV11-2 and TRBJ2-7): EAGVAQSPRYKIIEKRQSVAFWCNPISGHATLYWYQQILGQGPKLLIQFQNNGVVDDSQLPKDRFSAERLKGVDSTLKIQPAKLEDSAVYLCASRTQGTDEQYFGPGTRLTVT.

The table lists this clonotype with many counts. CDR3 amino acids: CASTRDSLYGYTF. CDR3 nucleotides: TGTGCCAGTACTCGGGACAGCCTCTATGGCTACACCTTC. This chain joins TRBV19 and TRBJ1-2; 7 bases align to TRBD1. Trimming removed 7 bases from V and 4 bases from J; junction bases left unmatched: 6. Germline CDR1 and CDR2: LNHDA and SQIVND (reference sequence). This CDR3 is 13 amino acids long. Together with reference TRBV19 and TRBJ1-2, the CDR3 gives the full variable domain: DGGITQSPKYLFRKEGQNVTLSCEQNLNHDAMYWYRQDPGQGLRLIYYSQIVNDFQKGDIAEGYSVSREKKESFPLTVTSAQKNPTAFYLCASTRDSLYGYTFGSGTRLTVV.

This clonotype has a count of ten or more. V is TRBV2 and J is TRBJ2-7, with D hard to call. Germline-derived CDR1 and CDR2 are SNHLY and FYNNEI. The CDR3 length is 14 residues. V lost 8 bases and J lost 6, with 20 bases in between. The CDR3 DNA reads TGTGCCAGCTGGCCCCGAGGCCATGGGCGCGAGCAGTACTTC. Its protein is CASWPRGHGREQYF.

This clonotype was seen at least ten times. The chain's CDR3 is CASTPASSGNTIYF. The DNA for the CDR3 is TGTGCCAGTACTCCAGCGAGCTCTGGAAACACCATATATTTT. The rearrangement uses TRBV4-2 and TRBJ1-3; D is unresolved. The germline CDR1 and CDR2 sequences are LGHNA and YNFKEQ. The V end was cut by 9 bases, the J end by 0 bases, with 12 bases between. This CDR3 is 14 amino acids long.